The rows below give T cell receptor beta chains drawn from one sample of a study of blood T cell repertoires in COVID-19. Assay used: immunoSEQ multiplex PCR; TCRdb lists only in-frame clones, some missing. The data show about 94,000 clones, around 87% seen once. The material sequenced was peripheral blood. These receptors all come from a human donor with acute or convalescent COVID-19. The donor label of this sample is uncertain. CDR3s include the opening cysteine and the closing phenylalanine or tryptophan. Where a row states a size, it is once, few, many or the class of an expanded clone; other rows omit it.

V,size,CDR3
TRBV5-4,NA,CASSLFSAGNTEAFF
TRBV12-5,NA,CASGPLSGLDRINEQFF
TRBV18,NA,CASSPSGGSYNEQFF
TRBV4-1,NA,CASSQGREDGYTF
TRBV7-9,NA,CASSGTSGGADAQYF
TRBV6-4,NA,CASGTPPMNTEAFF
TRBV28,once,CASRSQGGQSTGELFF
TRBV9,NA,CASSVEGGANTGELFF
TRBV10-3,NA,CAITGGRGSSGANVLTF
TRBV5-1,NA,CASSLVPGGGTDTQYF
TRBV12-3/TRBV12-4,few,CASSRYSQETQYF
TRBV27,once,CASRGQVWALNEQYF
TRBV4-1,NA,CASSQGRDSRNEKLFF
TRBV11-3,once,CASTASGVTTDTQYF
TRBV5-4,NA,CASSPSGGGLADTQYF
TRBV11-2,NA,CASSYGTSGLEQYF
TRBV5-1,NA,CASREISGANVLTF
TRBV7-9,NA,CASSPVGDRDLSGANVLTF
TRBV4-3,NA,CASSQGRRGVNEQYF
TRBV30,NA,CACKQGWSTDTQYF
TRBV9,NA,CASSATSPNTGELFF
TRBV5-4,NA,CASSLANRGGTQYF
TRBV24-1,NA,CATSGRDRTEAFF
TRBV7-3,NA,CASSLTGQTNTGELFF
TRBV5-1,NA,CASSGSGISYEQYF
TRBV10-3,NA,CAIRGRGSGNTIYF
TRBV3-1/TRBV3-2,NA,CASSQGVSGSKGTEAFF
TRBV28,NA,CASSFSPQNRDPGNTIYF
TRBV5-4,NA,CASVETGKMNTEAFF
TRBV18,once,CASSPGQDTEAFF
TRBV6-5,NA,CASSFQDRPLSGYTF
TRBV10-2,NA,CATQQTDSYGYTF
TRBV5-8,NA,CASRNTGWGYEQYF
TRBV6-5,NA,CASSYDGGYTEAFF
TRBV19,NA,CASSPNGLYEQYF
TRBV5-6,NA,CASSPSGGADTQYF
TRBV28,NA,CASSLRQGAPYEQYF
TRBV28,NA,CASSKPGYGYTF
TRBV28,NA,CASSFQETQYF
TRBV11-2,NA,CASRPTGIQETQYF
TRBV30,NA,CAWSGANQPQHF
TRBV5-1,NA,CASSADRGFLYNEQFF
TRBV28,NA,CASSLSPDYEQYF
TRBV10-2,NA,CASSEFNRDGGNTIYF
TRBV5-4,NA,CASSFGGVYTGELFF
TRBV4-1,NA,CASSPPGQAVRQKLFF